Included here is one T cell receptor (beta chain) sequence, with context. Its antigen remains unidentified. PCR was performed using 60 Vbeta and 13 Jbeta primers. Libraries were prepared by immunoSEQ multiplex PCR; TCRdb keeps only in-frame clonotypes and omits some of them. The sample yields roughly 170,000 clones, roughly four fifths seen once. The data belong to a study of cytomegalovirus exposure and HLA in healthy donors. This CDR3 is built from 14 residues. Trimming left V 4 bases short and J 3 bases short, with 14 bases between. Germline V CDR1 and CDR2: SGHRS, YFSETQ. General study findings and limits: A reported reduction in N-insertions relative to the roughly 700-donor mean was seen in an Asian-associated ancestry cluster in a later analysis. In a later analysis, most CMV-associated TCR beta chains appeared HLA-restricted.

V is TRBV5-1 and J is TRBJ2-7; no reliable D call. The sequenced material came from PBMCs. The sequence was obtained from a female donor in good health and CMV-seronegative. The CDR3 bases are TGCGCCAGCAGCGTGCAGGTGGGTTACTACGAGCAGTACTTC. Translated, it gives CASSVQVGYYEQYF.